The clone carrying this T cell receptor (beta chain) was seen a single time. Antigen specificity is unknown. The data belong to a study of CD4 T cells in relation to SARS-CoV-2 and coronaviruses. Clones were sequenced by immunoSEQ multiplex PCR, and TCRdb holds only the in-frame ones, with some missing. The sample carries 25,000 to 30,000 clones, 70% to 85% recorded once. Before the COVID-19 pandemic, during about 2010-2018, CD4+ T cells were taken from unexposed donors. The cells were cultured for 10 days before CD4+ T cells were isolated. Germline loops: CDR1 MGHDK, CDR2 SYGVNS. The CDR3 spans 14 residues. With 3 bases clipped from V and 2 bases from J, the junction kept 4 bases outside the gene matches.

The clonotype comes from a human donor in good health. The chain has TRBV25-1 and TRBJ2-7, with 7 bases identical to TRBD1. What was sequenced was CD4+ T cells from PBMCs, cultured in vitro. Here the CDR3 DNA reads TGTGCCAGCAGTGAGCCAGGGGGTCCCTACGAGCAGTACTTC. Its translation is CASSEPGGPYEQYF.